The 9 T cell receptor beta chains below all came from one sample that was sequenced in a study of T cell responses to AZD1222 COVID-19 vaccine. Assay: immunoSEQ multiplex PCR; the TCRdb copy retains only in-frame clones and omits some. Here the sample spans about 110,000 clones, more than 75% being singletons. The starting material was peripheral blood, obtained on day 0 of AZD1222 vaccination. These receptors were collected from an adult in good health.

The V gene is TRBV9, the J gene TRBJ2-3, with D possibly called TRBD1 or TRBD2 (5 bases each). CDR3 length: 15 amino acids. Trimming pared 5 bases from V and 2 bases from J, leaving 15 bases between. Germline V gene lookup returns CDR1 SGDLS and CDR2 YYNGEE. CDR3 coding DNA: TGTGCCAGCAGTCTAGAGGGGTACAACACAGATACGCAGTATTTT. Its protein is CASSLEGYNTDTQYF.

J is TRBJ1-1 and V is TRBV5-1; possible D gene TRBD1, 5 bases. The CDR3 loop spans 14 amino acids. The V end lost 1 base, the J end lost 4 bases, and 11 bases lay between the germline ends. In germline, CDR1 is SGHRS, CDR2 YFSETQ. The CDR3 DNA reads as TGCGCCAGCAGCTTGACAAGGGGTGGCACTGAAGCTTTCTTT. It yields the protein CASSLTRGGTEAFF.

Turning to this clone: Other DNA variants within this sample encode the same CDR3. This chain joins TRBV11-2 and TRBJ2-7, with 12 bases fitting TRBD2. Germline V CDR1 and CDR2: SGHAT, FQNNGV. CDR3 length equals 15 residues. Unmatched junction bases numbered 2, after V lost 1 base and J lost 4 bases. The CDR3 nucleotides are TGTGCCAGCAGCTTAGGACTAGCGGGAGCTTACGAGCAGTACTTC. Amino acid sequence: CASSLGLAGAYEQYF.

CDR3 residues: CAWSVQKDRTGELFF. In nucleotides, the CDR3 is TGTGCCTGGAGTGTACAAAAGGACCGTACCGGGGAGCTGTTTTTT. V usage is TRBV30 and J usage is TRBJ2-2, with unresolved D. The CDR3 covers 15 residues. The V gene's germline CDR1 is GTSNPN and CDR2 SVGIG (reference sequence). V lost 0 bases, J lost 5 bases, and 13 bases lay in between.

The chain is built from TRBV2 and TRBJ1-4; 7 bases are a match to TRBD1. V lost 4 bases to trimming and J lost 2 bases; unmatched junction nucleotides: 7. Germline V gives CDR1 SNHLY, CDR2 FYNNEI. This CDR3 has 16 amino acids. CDR3 loop: CASSVYQGGTNEKLFF. The CDR3 nucleotides read TGTGCCAGCAGTGTGTATCAGGGGGGGACTAATGAAAAACTGTTTTTT. Together with reference TRBV2 and TRBJ1-4, the CDR3 gives the full variable domain: EPEVTQTPSHQVTQMGQEVILRCVPISNHLYFYWYRQILGQKVEFLVSFYNNEISEKSEIFDDQFSVERPDGSNFTLKIRSTKLEDSAMYFCASSVYQGGTNEKLFFGSGTQLSVL.

This chain uses TRBV11-3 with TRBJ2-7, with TRBD2 identical over 7 bases. With V trimmed by 4 bases and J by 7 bases, 13 bases remained unmatched. Germline CDR1 and CDR2: SGHNT and YENEEA. CDR3 length: 15 residues. The CDR3 sequence: CASSSHHGSAGEQYF. The CDR3 nucleotides are TGTGCCAGCAGCTCACACCATGGGTCAGCGGGGGAGCAGTACTTC.

About this clone: The same CDR3 also results from other DNA sequences found in this sample. The gene calls are TRBV19 and TRBJ1-5, with no clear D. V was shortened by 3 bases and J by 4 bases, with 7 bases between the two germline ends. The CDR3 spans 13 residues. Germline V CDR1 and CDR2: LNHDA, SQIVND (reference sequence). CDR3 DNA: TGTGCCAGTAGTATCCGAGGTAATCAGCCCCAGCATTTT. It translates to CASSIRGNQPQHF.

This clone was picked up one time. The chain recombines TRBV15 with TRBJ1-4; D is ambiguous. Germline CDR1 and CDR2: LNHNV and YYDKDF (reference sequence). The germline V and J ends were trimmed by 3 bases and 6 bases, with 8 bases remaining between them. The CDR3 covers 13 residues. The CDR3 loop reads CATSRNHDEKLFF. Here the CDR3 DNA reads TGTGCCACCAGCAGGAATCACGATGAAAAACTGTTTTTT.

The chain links TRBV24-1 to TRBJ2-7; D gene uncertain. Looked up from germline, CDR1 is KGHDR and CDR2 is SFDVKD. Deletions cut 2 bases from V and 1 base from J, with 11 bases between. The CDR3 has 15 residues. CDR3 nucleotide sequence: TGTGCCACCAGTGATTCCAGAGAAGGATCCTACGAGCAGTACTTC. Translated, it gives CATSDSREGSYEQYF.